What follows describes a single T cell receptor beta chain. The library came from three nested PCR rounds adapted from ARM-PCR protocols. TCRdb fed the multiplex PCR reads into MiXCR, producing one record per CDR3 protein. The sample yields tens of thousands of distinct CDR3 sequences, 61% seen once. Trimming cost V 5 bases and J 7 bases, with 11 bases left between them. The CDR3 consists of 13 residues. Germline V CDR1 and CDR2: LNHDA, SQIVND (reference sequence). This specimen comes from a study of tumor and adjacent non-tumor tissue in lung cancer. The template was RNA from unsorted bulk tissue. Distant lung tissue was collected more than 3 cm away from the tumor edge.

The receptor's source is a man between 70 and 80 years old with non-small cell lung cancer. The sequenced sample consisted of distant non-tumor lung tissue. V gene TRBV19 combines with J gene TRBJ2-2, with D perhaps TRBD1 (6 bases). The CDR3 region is CASSVQGFGELFF. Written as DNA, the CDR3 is TGTGCCAGTAGTGTACAGGGTTTCGGGGAGCTGTTTTTT.